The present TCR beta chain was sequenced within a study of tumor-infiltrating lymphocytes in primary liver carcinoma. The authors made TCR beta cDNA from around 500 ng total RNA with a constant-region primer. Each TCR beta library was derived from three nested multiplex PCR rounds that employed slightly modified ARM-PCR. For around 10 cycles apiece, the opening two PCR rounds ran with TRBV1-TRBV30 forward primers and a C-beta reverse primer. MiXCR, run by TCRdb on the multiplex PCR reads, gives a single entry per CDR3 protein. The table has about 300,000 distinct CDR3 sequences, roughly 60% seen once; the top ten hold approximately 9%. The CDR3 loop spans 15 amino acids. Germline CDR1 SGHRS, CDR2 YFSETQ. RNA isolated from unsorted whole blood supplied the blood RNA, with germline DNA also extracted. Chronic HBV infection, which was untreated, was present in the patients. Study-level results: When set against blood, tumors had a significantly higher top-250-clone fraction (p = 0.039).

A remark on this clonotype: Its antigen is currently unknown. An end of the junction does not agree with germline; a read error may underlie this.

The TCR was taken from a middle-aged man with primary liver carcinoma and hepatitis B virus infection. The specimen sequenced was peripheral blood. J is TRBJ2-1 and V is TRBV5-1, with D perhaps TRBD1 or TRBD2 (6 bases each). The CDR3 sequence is CASSRGPLTNNEQFF. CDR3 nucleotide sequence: TGCGCCAGCAGCCGGGGGCCCTTAACAAACAATGAGCAGTTCTTT.